This T cell receptor beta chain was found in a study of blood T cell repertoires in COVID-19. Study at large: Donors in the United States, Italy and Spain gave samples during acute or convalescent COVID-19.

This clone was seen a handful of times. CDR1 and CDR2 (germline): MDHEN, SYDVKM. CDR3 size: 15 residues. V lost 4 bases and J 4 bases, leaving 14 bases between the germline ends. How the authors handled the data: Estimation of nucleated cell counts relied on the amplification of reference gene primers. Generated by immunoSEQ multiplex PCR, the TCRdb table keeps only in-frame clones and is missing some. V, J and clone size derive from that table, while D and trimming were established from the DNA sequence. This sample carries 450,000 to 500,000 clones, around 85% of them seen once, and the ten largest clones take under 4%.

The sample taken for sequencing was peripheral blood. This chain links TRBV28 with TRBJ2-1; maybe TRBD1 (5 bases). The clonotype was recovered from a human donor in a cohort sampled during active COVID-19. CDR3 loop: CASSSRKGYYNEQFF. CDR3 in DNA: TGTGCCAGCAGTTCTAGGAAGGGGTATTACAATGAGCAGTTCTTC.